This TCR beta chain was obtained from a study of T cell responses to AZD1222 COVID-19 vaccine. Study in general: Second doses were pooled across both intervals (about 4 or about 12 weeks).

Produced via immunoSEQ multiplex PCR; TCRdb's table is partial and in-frame only. The repertoire holds 45,000 or so clones, approximately 86% seen once, with over 40% in the top ten. CDR3 length equals 14 residues. Germline V lookup: CDR1 SGHRS, CDR2 YFSETQ. Trimming pared 2 bases from V and 4 bases from J, leaving 12 bases between. Note on this clone: No antigen is known for it.

Study conclusions and caveats: Baseline testing showed seropositivity in only five to seven AZD1222 recipients. Among the donors, most were white British and more were female, and clonal diversity was possibly underestimated. A rise in Spike-specific TCR breadth and depth followed two AZD1222 doses.

This clonotype was sampled from an adult in good health. The sample consisted of peripheral blood, taken on day 0 of AZD1222 vaccination. This chain links TRBV5-1 with TRBJ2-5; D might be TRBD1 (6 bases). The CDR3 is CASSLYQGRETQYF. The DNA for the CDR3 is TGCGCCAGCAGCTTATATCAGGGGCGAGAGACCCAGTACTTC.